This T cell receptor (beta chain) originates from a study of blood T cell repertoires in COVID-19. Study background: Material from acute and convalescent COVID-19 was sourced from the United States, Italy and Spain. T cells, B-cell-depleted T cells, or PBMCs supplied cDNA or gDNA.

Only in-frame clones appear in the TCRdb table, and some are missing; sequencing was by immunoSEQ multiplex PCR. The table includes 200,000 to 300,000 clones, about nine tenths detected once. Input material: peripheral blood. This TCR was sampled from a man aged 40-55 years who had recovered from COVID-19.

The CDR3 DNA is TGCGCCAGCAGCCGCGTAGTCACCGGGGAGCTGTTTTTT. Translated: CASSRVVTGELFF. J is TRBJ2-2 and V is TRBV4-3; D uncertain. V gave up 4 bases and J gave up 4 bases, with 7 bases separating them. The CDR3 runs to 13 residues. Looked up from germline, CDR1 is LGHNA and CDR2 is YSLEER.